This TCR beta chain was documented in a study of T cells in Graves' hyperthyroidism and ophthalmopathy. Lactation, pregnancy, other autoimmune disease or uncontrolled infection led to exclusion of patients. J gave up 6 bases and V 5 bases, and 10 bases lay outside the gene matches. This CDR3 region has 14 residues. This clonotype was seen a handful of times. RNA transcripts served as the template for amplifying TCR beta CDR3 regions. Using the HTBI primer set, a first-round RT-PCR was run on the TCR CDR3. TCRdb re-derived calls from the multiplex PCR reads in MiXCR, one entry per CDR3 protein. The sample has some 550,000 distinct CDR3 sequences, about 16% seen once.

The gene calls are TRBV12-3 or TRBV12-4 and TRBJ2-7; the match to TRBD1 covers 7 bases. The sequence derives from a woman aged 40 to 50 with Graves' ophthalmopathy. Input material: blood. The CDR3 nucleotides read TGTGCCAGCAGTCCCGGTACAGGGGTAGTCGAGCAGTACTTC. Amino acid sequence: CASSPGTGVVEQYF.